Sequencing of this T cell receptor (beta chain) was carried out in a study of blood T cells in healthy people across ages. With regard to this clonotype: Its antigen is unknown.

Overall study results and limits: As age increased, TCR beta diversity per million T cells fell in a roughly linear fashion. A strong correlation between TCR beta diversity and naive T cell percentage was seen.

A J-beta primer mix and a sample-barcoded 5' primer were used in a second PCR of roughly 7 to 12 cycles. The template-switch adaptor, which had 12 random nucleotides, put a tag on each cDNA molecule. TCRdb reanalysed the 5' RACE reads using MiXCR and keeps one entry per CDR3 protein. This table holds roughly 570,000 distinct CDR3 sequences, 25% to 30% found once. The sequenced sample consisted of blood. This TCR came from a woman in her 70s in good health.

The CDR3 sequence is CASSQGVNNEQFF. CDR3 coding DNA: TGTGCCAGCAGCCAAGGAGTGAACAATGAGCAGTTCTTC. This sequence joins TRBV3-1 and TRBJ2-1; D is ambiguous. Germline V gene data show CDR1 as LGHDT and CDR2 as YNNKEL (reference sequence). V lost 1 base, J lost 5 bases, and 6 bases lay in between. The CDR3 contains 13 residues.